The 24 T cell receptor beta chains below all came from one sample that was sequenced in a study of T cell repertoires in aging, cancer and after chemotherapy (dated by TCRdb to between 2017 and 2020). The run used an Illumina MiSeq. Rearranged TRB sequences spanning V, D and J segments were amplified by multiplex touch-down PCR using a mixed TRB-A/B primer pool. TCRdb reprocessing: public reads trimmed at Q25 with fastp, clones called with MiXCR, in-frame beta chains kept. Rows matching on CDR3 protein sequence are summarized as one entry with the most common DNA and genes. For this sample the table gives about 17,000 distinct CDR3 sequences, of which over 45% were detected only once. The top ten constitute roughly a tenth of the sample. TCR beta rearrangements were amplified from genomic DNA isolated from peripheral blood, not from sorted cells or RNA. Sample: blood. The receptor source for this set is a human donor in good health.

The rearrangement joins TRBV7-2 to TRBJ2-6; no clear D. Between the trimmed V and J ends, which lost 8 bases and 2 bases, there was a span of 13 bases. Germline loops: CDR1 SGHTA, CDR2 FQGNSA. CDR3 size: 15 residues. CDR3 amino acids: CASSDSPPGANVLTF. CDR3 nucleotide sequence: TGTGCCAGCTCCGATTCGCCCCCTGGGGCCAACGTCCTGACTTTC.

This clonotype has only a few counts. The chain couples TRBV29-1 to TRBJ2-1; D unresolved. The CDR3 is made up of 14 amino acids. CDR1 SQVTM and CDR2 ANQGSEA come from the germline V gene. Trimming took 5 bases from V and 0 from J, leaving 11 bases between them. CDR3 amino acids: CSVNVGPSYNEQFF. CDR3 nucleotides: TGCAGCGTTAATGTGGGCCCCTCCTACAATGAGCAGTTCTTC.

The chain recombines TRBV27 with TRBJ2-3, with D unclear. Trimming pared 5 bases from V and 4 bases from J, leaving 10 bases between. Germline-derived CDR1 and CDR2 are MNHEY and SMNVEV (reference sequence). This CDR3 is built from 13 residues. This chain's CDR3 is CASSPQWADTQYF. CDR3 nucleotide sequence: TGTGCCAGCAGTCCTCAGTGGGCAGATACGCAGTATTTT.

The gene calls are TRBV6-2 or TRBV6-3 and TRBJ2-1; tentatively, D is TRBD2 (5 bases). The CDR3 loop spans 16 amino acids. V was cut by 6 bases and J by 6 bases, with 21 bases left in between. Germline CDR1 is MNHEY and CDR2 is SVGEGT. Here the CDR3 reads CASSPPIGILSNEQFF. CDR3 nucleotides: TGTGCCAGCAGCCCTCCTATCGGGATACTTAGCAATGAGCAGTTCTTC.

CDR3 sequence: CASSYRTTGELFF. The CDR3 coding sequence is TGTGCCAGCAGTTACCGTACCACCGGGGAGCTGTTTTTT. The J gene is TRBJ2-2, the V gene TRBV6-5; D not certain. The V and J ends lost 2 bases and 4 bases respectively, with 5 bases between them. The CDR3 runs 13 residues. From germline, CDR1 is MNHEY and CDR2 SVGAGI.

The CDR3 DNA is TGCAGTGCTGGGGGGCAACAAAAACCCCTAAGTCAGTACTTC. It encodes CSAGGQQKPLSQYF. The chain links TRBV20-1 to TRBJ2-7; D assignment may be TRBD1 or TRBD2 (6 bases each). Germline V gene lookup returns CDR1 DFQATT and CDR2 SNEGSKA (reference sequence). CDR3 size: 14 residues. The ends were cut back, 5 bases at V and 10 bases at J, with 24 bases in the middle.

The CDR3 here is CASSIERINQPQHF. The DNA of the CDR3 is TGTGCCAGTAGTATTGAAAGAATTAATCAGCCCCAGCATTTT. The chain uses TRBV19 and TRBJ1-5; D remains ambiguous. CDR3 length: 14 amino acids. Germline CDR1 reads LNHDA; CDR2 reads SQIVND (reference sequence). Trimming cost V 3 bases and J 4 bases, with 10 bases left between them.

J is TRBJ2-2 and V is TRBV6-1; D could derive from TRBD1 or TRBD2 (5 bases each). Germline CDR1 is MNHNS and CDR2 is SASEGT. The CDR3 is 15 amino acids. The V end lost 8 bases, the J end lost 6 bases, and 19 bases lay between the germline ends. For the CDR3, the DNA is TGTGCCAGCCGAGACAGCGGCTCCGCCGCCGGGGAGCTGTTTTTT. Its translation: CASRDSGSAAGELFF.

The CDR3: CASSLKSGVQVVFF. CDR3 DNA sequence: TGTGCCAGCAGTTTAAAATCGGGGGTTCAAGTGGTTTTCTTT. V gene TRBV12-3 or TRBV12-4 combines with J gene TRBJ1-1; D perhaps matches TRBD1 (5 bases). Deletions cut 2 bases from V and 13 bases from J, with 20 bases between. This CDR3 has 14 amino acids.

The gene calls are TRBV19 and TRBJ2-6; the D gene is possibly TRBD1 (6 bases). Looked up from germline, CDR1 is LNHDA and CDR2 is SQIVND (reference sequence). The length of the CDR3 is 16 residues. Trimming left V 2 bases short and J 1 base short, with 9 bases between. The CDR3 region has the DNA TGTGCCAGTAGTATAACGACAGGATCTGGGGCCAACGTCCTGACTTTC. This gives the protein CASSITTGSGANVLTF.

This chain joins TRBV27 and TRBJ2-7; TRBD2 aligns across 14 bases. The length of the CDR3 is 14 residues. Germline V gene lookup returns CDR1 MNHEY and CDR2 SMNVEV (reference sequence). The V and J ends lost 7 bases and 5 bases, in that order; junction bases with no gene match: 4. Written as DNA, the CDR3 is TGTGCCAGCAAGATGGGACTAGCGGGAGACGAGCAGTACTTC. Translated, it gives CASKMGLAGDEQYF.

The V gene is TRBV6-5, the J gene TRBJ2-7, with D perhaps matching TRBD2 (5 bases). Between the trimmed V and J ends, which lost 4 bases and 6 bases, there was a span of 7 bases. CDR1 is MNHEY, CDR2 SVGAGI, per germline. CDR3 length: 11 residues. This CDR3 is CASSSGFEQYF. The CDR3, as DNA: TGTGCCAGCAGTTCGGGGTTCGAGCAGTACTTC.

This clonotype has a handful of counts. The J gene is TRBJ1-6, the V gene TRBV6-1, with 8 bases that match TRBD1. CDR3 length equals 13 residues. V gave up 8 bases and J gave up 6 bases; unmatched junction bases: 3. The germline gives CDR1 MNHNS, CDR2 SASEGT. As DNA, the CDR3 is TGTGCCAGCCATGGACAGGGTAATTCACCCCTCCACTTT. Translation gives CASHGQGNSPLHF.

V and J are TRBV6-5 and TRBJ2-5; the D gene is possibly TRBD2 (6 bases). The CDR3 runs 14 residues. Trimming took off 6 bases at V and 5 bases at J, with 16 bases between the two ends. Germline CDR1 and CDR2: MNHEY and SVGAGI. The CDR3 region is CASREGGPGETQYF. In DNA form, the CDR3 reads TGTGCCAGCAGAGAAGGAGGGCCCGGGGAGACCCAGTACTTC.

CDR3 sequence (DNA): TGTGCCAGCCCACGGGAGCCCGATTACAATGAGCAGTTCTTC. Protein product: CASPREPDYNEQFF. The J gene is TRBJ2-1, the V gene TRBV6-4; maybe TRBD2 (6 bases). Germline loops: CDR1 MRHNA, CDR2 SNTAGT. Trimming shortened V by 8 bases and J by 4 bases, and 15 bases separated the two germline ends. The CDR3 consists of 14 residues.

The V gene is TRBV5-5, the J gene TRBJ2-2, with D unresolved. The germline V gene encodes CDR1 SGHKS and CDR2 YYEKEE (reference sequence). Deletions cut 0 bases from V and 0 bases from J, with 9 bases between. This CDR3 is built from 16 residues. Here the CDR3 DNA reads TGTGCCAGCAGCTTGGCCTTGATACCGAACACCGGGGAGCTGTTTTTT. It yields the protein CASSLALIPNTGELFF.

The rearrangement joins TRBV6-6 to TRBJ2-2; D is unclear. The germline gives CDR1 MNHNY, CDR2 SVGAGI (reference sequence). CDR3 length: 13 amino acids. Deletions cut 8 bases from V and 4 bases from J, with 11 bases between. CDR3 nucleotide sequence: TGTGCCAGCTCCCAAGACTTCACCGGGGAGCTGTTTTTT. It translates to CASSQDFTGELFF.

The chain is built from TRBV12-3 or TRBV12-4 and TRBJ2-2, with D perhaps TRBD1 (5 bases). With 3 bases removed from V and 2 bases from J, the gap between germline ends came to 13 bases. The CDR3 runs 16 residues. CDR3 region: CASSFTPGPNTGELFF. The CDR3 DNA reads as TGTGCCAGCAGTTTTACTCCAGGGCCCAACACCGGGGAGCTGTTTTTT.

This clonotype is labeled as medium-sized. The J gene is TRBJ2-3, the V gene TRBV29-1; a weak D match, TRBD2 (6 bases). The CDR3 has 14 amino acids. Trimming took 7 bases from V and 2 from J, leaving 16 bases between them. Germline CDR1 reads SQVTM; CDR2 reads ANQGSEA. The CDR3: CSAQGAGNTDTQYF. In nucleotides, the CDR3 is TGCAGCGCCCAAGGGGCGGGGAACACAGATACGCAGTATTTT.

The gene calls are TRBV5-5 and TRBJ2-5; D is uncertain. The CDR3 totals 13 residues. V was trimmed by 2 bases and J by 4 bases, leaving 9 bases between them. Per the germline V gene, CDR1 is SGHKS and CDR2 is YYEKEE (reference sequence). CDR3 in DNA: TGTGCCAGCAGCTTTGAGAGGACAGAGACCCAGTACTTC. It codes for CASSFERTETQYF. The entire variable domain, with the rest obtained from reference TRBV5-5 and TRBJ2-5, is as follows: DAGVTQSPTHLIKTRGQQVTLRCSPISGHKSVSWYQQVLGQGPQFIFQYYEKEERGRGNFPDRFSARQFPNYSSELNVNALLLGDSALYLCASSFERTETQYFGPGTRLLVL.

This clonotype has a handful of counts. The chain is built from TRBV29-1 and TRBJ2-7; D possibly corresponds to TRBD2 (6 bases). CDR1 SQVTM and CDR2 ANQGSEA come from the germline V gene. Trimming stripped 7 bases from V and 3 bases from J, with 7 bases between. The CDR3 covers 10 residues. The CDR3 sequence: CSGGDYEQYF. In nucleotides, the CDR3 is TGCAGCGGGGGGGACTACGAGCAGTACTTC.

The CDR3 nucleotides read TGTGCCAGCAGTTACCCCACTAGCGGGAGAGGGGGTTACAATGAGCAGTTCTTC. This codes for CASSYPTSGRGGYNEQFF. The rearrangement joins TRBV27 to TRBJ2-1, with TRBD2 matching 11 bases. The germline V gene encodes CDR1 MNHEY and CDR2 SMNVEV (reference sequence). This CDR3 is 18 amino acids long. V was pared by 4 bases and J by 4 bases, with 12 bases of the junction left unmatched.

This clonotype has only a few counts. V and J are TRBV29-1 and TRBJ2-7; 15 bases agree with TRBD2. CDR1 and CDR2 (germline): SQVTM, ANQGSEA. The V and J ends lost 4 bases and 0 bases, in that order; junction bases with no gene match: 7. This CDR3 is built from 17 residues. The CDR3 DNA follows: TGCAGCGTTGTCGGACTAGCGGGAGGGCGTAGCTCCTACGAGCAGTACTTC. Translation: CSVVGLAGGRSSYEQYF.

The chain combines TRBV19 with TRBJ2-7; perhaps TRBD2 as D (6 bases). The germline CDR1 and CDR2 sequences are LNHDA and SQIVND (reference sequence). CDR3 length equals 15 residues. V was pared by 5 bases and J by 6 bases, with 20 bases between. The CDR3 DNA is TGTGCCAGTAGTCACCCTTTTCGGGAGTATGGCGAGCAGTACTTC. Amino acids: CASSHPFREYGEQYF. Full variable domain (missing parts from reference TRBV19 and TRBJ2-7): DGGITQSPKYLFRKEGQNVTLSCEQNLNHDAMYWYRQDPGQGLRLIYYSQIVNDFQKGDIAEGYSVSREKKESFPLTVTSAQKNPTAFYLCASSHPFREYGEQYFGPGTRLTVT.